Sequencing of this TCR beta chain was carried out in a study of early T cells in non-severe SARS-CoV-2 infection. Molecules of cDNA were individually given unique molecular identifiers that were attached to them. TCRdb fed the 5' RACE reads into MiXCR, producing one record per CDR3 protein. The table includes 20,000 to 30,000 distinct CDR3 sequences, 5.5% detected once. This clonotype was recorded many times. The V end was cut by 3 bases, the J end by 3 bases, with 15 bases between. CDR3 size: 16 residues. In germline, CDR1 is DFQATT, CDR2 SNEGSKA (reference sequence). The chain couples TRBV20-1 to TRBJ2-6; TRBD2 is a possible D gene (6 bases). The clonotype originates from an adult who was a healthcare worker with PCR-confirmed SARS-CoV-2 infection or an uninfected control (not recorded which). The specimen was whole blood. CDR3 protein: CSASGGELYGANVLTF. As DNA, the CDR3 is TGCAGTGCTAGTGGAGGGGAGCTTTATGGGGCCAACGTCCTGACTTTC.